By share of the sample, the clone carrying this T cell receptor beta chain is medium-sized (0.01 to 0.1%). Between the trimmed V and J ends, which lost 4 bases and 5 bases, there was a span of 21 bases. The CDR3 runs to 17 residues. Germline CDR1 is PRHDT and CDR2 is FYEKMQ (reference sequence). Libraries were prepared by immunoSEQ multiplex PCR; TCRdb keeps only in-frame clonotypes and omits some of them. Among more than 25,000 clones listed, 86% were seen once. This sample stems from a study of OX40 agonist ivuxolimab in advanced cancers. Background on the study: Melanoma, hepatocellular carcinoma, head and neck or renal cell cancer occurred in dose-escalation patients.

This sequence joins TRBV13 and TRBJ2-4; TRBD2 might be the D (7 bases). The sample was CD4+ or CD8+ T cells sorted from blood, taken in a trial of the OX40 agonist ivuxolimab. The TCR sequence derives from an adult with an advanced solid tumor such as melanoma, head and neck, liver or kidney cancer. The DNA for the CDR3 is TGTGCCAGCAGCTCTCTGAGGGGGGGAGTTCTGGAAAACATTCAGTACTTC. Protein sequence: CASSSLRGGVLENIQYF.